A single sample gave rise to the 12 T cell receptor beta chains below, sequenced in a study of blood T cell repertoires in COVID-19. Measured with immunoSEQ multiplex PCR; TCRdb has only the in-frame clones, and not every one. The table lists roughly 13,000 clones, approximately 83% of them singletons. Source material: peripheral blood. The receptors were sampled from a man aged 35-49 years with active or convalescent COVID-19.

In its sample, this clone was seen once. The V and J genes are TRBV11-2 and TRBJ2-3; D possibly corresponds to TRBD2 (6 bases). CDR1 is SGHAT, CDR2 FQNNGV, per germline. This CDR3 contains 16 residues. V was pared by 4 bases and J by 4 bases, with 18 bases between. CDR3 DNA: TGTGCCAGCAGCTCCCGGAGGCGAGGAGGGGCAGATACGCAGTATTTT. Protein sequence: CASSSRRRGGADTQYF.

The rearrangement links TRBV30 to TRBJ1-2, with D uncertain. CDR3 length: 12 amino acids. CDR1 and CDR2 (germline): GTSNPN, SVGIG (reference sequence). The germline V and J ends were trimmed by 3 bases and 4 bases, with 9 bases remaining between them. The CDR3 sequence is CAWSPTAYGYTF. CDR3 nucleotide sequence: TGTGCCTGGAGCCCTACAGCCTATGGCTACACCTTC.

This sequence joins TRBV4-2 and TRBJ2-7; possible D gene TRBD1, 6 bases. Trimming stripped 0 bases from V and 5 bases from J, with 14 bases between. This CDR3 has 15 amino acids. CDR1 LGHNA and CDR2 YNFKEQ come from the germline V gene. CDR3 protein: CASSQDRDPGDEQYF. As DNA, the CDR3 is TGTGCCAGCAGCCAAGATCGGGACCCAGGGGACGAGCAGTACTTC.

The chain joins TRBV5-6 to TRBJ1-2; the D gene is possibly TRBD1 (6 bases). Germline-derived CDR1 and CDR2 are SGHDT and YYEEEE. This CDR3 comprises 15 residues. V was pared by 1 base and J by 4 bases, with 14 bases between. CDR3 residues: CASSLWAGDIYGYTF. The CDR3 DNA sequence: TGTGCCAGCAGCTTGTGGGCAGGGGACATCTATGGCTACACCTTC.

The J gene is TRBJ1-1, the V gene TRBV6-2 or TRBV6-3, with D unresolved. This CDR3 contains 13 residues. From germline, CDR1 is MNHEY and CDR2 SVGEGT. Trimming removed 6 bases from V and 1 base from J, with 9 bases in between. CDR3 region: CASSPTENTEAFF. The DNA for the CDR3 is TGTGCCAGCAGCCCTACAGAGAACACTGAAGCTTTCTTT.

The chain combines TRBV25-1 with TRBJ2-2, with 9 positions matching TRBD2. V trimming: 8 bases; J trimming: 0 bases; junction bases outside the gene matches: 4. Germline loops: CDR1 MGHDK, CDR2 SYGVNS. The CDR3 has 15 amino acids. This CDR3 reads CASQSGRSNTGELFF. CDR3 DNA sequence: TGTGCCAGCCAGAGCGGGAGGTCGAACACCGGGGAGCTGTTTTTT.

In this sample, this clone turned up once. The rearrangement uses TRBV5-1 and TRBJ1-1, with a weak D call TRBD1 (6 bases). This CDR3 spans 14 amino acids. With 2 bases removed from V and 1 base from J, the gap between germline ends came to 9 bases. CDR1 is SGHRS, CDR2 YFSETQ, per germline. The DNA for the CDR3 is TGCGCCAGCAGCTTTCCAGGGGAGAACACTGAAGCTTTCTTT. Amino acid sequence: CASSFPGENTEAFF.

In this sample, this clone turned up once. The gene calls are TRBV9 and TRBJ1-3; 7 bases align to TRBD1. Per germline, CDR1 SGDLS and CDR2 YYNGEE. V shed 1 base, J shed 3 bases, and the junction held 4 bases outside the gene matches. The CDR3 is made up of 15 amino acids. CDR3 in amino acids: CASSVKGDSGNTIYF. For the CDR3, the DNA is TGTGCCAGCAGCGTAAAGGGGGACAGTGGAAACACCATATATTTT. Full variable domain (outside the CDR3, taken from reference TRBV9 and TRBJ1-3): DSGVTQTPKHLITATGQRVTLRCSPRSGDLSVYWYQQSLDQGLQFLIQYYNGEERAKGNILERFSAQQFPDLHSELNLSSLELGDSALYFCASSVKGDSGNTIYFGEGSWLTVV.

This chain's CDR3 is CATVAGGSYEQYF. CDR3 coding DNA: TGTGCCACCGTAGCGGGGGGGTCCTACGAGCAGTACTTC. This chain joins TRBV28 and TRBJ2-7, with TRBD2 identical over 11 bases. V gave up 10 bases and J gave up 1 base; unmatched junction bases: 3. CDR3 size: 13 residues. Germline CDR1 and CDR2: MDHEN and SYDVKM.

The chain has TRBV6-1 and TRBJ2-7, with 7 bases lining up with TRBD1. The CDR3 length is 14 residues. With 2 bases clipped from V and 2 bases from J, the junction kept 3 bases outside the gene matches. Germline V gene lookup returns CDR1 MNHNS and CDR2 SASEGT. CDR3 in DNA: TGTGCCAGCAGTGAAACCCAGGGGGCCTACGAGCAGTACTTC. Residues: CASSETQGAYEQYF.

This clone was recorded once. This chain uses TRBV21-1 with TRBJ2-3; no check of the table's D call, TRBD1, against the DNA was made. TRBV21-1 counts as a pseudogene. This CDR3 spans 21 amino acids. The CDR3 DNA sequence: TGTGCCAGCAGCAAAGGACCGAAGGTAGGGGGTACGATTTTTGCGACAGATACGCAGTATTTT. It specifies CASSKGPKVGGTIFATDTQYF.

This clone is medium-sized within its sample. Within the sample, other DNA sequences also encode this same CDR3. The chain combines TRBV7-8 with TRBJ2-3; 8 bases agree with TRBD2. The germline V gene encodes CDR1 SGHVS and CDR2 FQNEAQ. Germline trimming cut 1 base from V and 0 bases from J; bases unmatched to any gene: 0. This CDR3 region has 15 residues. This CDR3 is CASSLERGSTDTQYF. The CDR3 bases are TGTGCCAGCAGCTTAGAGCGGGGGAGCACAGATACGCAGTATTTT.